The 20 T cell receptor beta chains reported below all come from one sample, sequenced in a study of T cells in women clearing cervical HPV infection. Clones were read by immunoSEQ multiplex PCR, and TCRdb kept only the in-frame ones, dropping some. The sample holds tens of thousands of clones. The sample consisted of blood buffy coat. Every receptor here comes from a woman between 18 and 70 years old with a cervical HPV16 infection that either progressed to CIN3+ or cleared (not recorded which).

About this clone itself: The read terminates 3 residues ahead of where the CDR3 ends, so the germline J gene completes it. V and J are TRBV9 and TRBJ2-1; 8 bases match TRBD2. Germline lookup yields CDR1 SGDLS and CDR2 YYNGEE. The CDR3 consists of 17 residues. V was clipped by 0 bases and J by 2 bases; unmatched bases: 7. The sequenced part of the CDR3 DNA is TGTGCCAGCAGCGTAGCGGGAGGGGGGGTTACCTACAATGAG. Protein product: CASSVAGGGVTYNE. The whole CDR3 sequence is CASSVAGGGVTYNEQFF.

Details on this clone: The read finishes 3 residues shy of the CDR3 end, and the germline J gene is used to complete it. Other DNA sequences within the sample encode an identical CDR3. The chain is built from TRBV18 and TRBJ2-4; weak D call: TRBD2 (5 bases). CDR1 is KGHSH, CDR2 LQKENI, per germline. There are 13 residues in the CDR3. CDR3 residues: CASSPPSGYGQYF. The DNA read from the CDR3 is TGTGCCAGCTCACCACCGTCGGGGTATGGT.

With respect to this clone: The read is 3 residues too short to cover the CDR3 end, so that end is filled in from the germline J gene. The chain recombines TRBV7-2 with TRBJ2-2; 7 bases align to TRBD2. Per the germline V gene, CDR1 is SGHTA and CDR2 is FQGNSA. This CDR3 spans 15 amino acids. CDR3 protein: CASSPLGGSDEKLFF. The CDR3 DNA, read in part, is TGTGCCAGCAGCCCTCTGGGGGGGAGTGATGAAAAG.

The sequenced CDR3 bases are TGTGCCAGCGCGGCGAAACCAGATACG. Translating it yields CASAAKPDT. In full, the CDR3 is CASAAKPDTQYF. The chain has TRBV19 and TRBJ2-3; D not certain. The read is 3 residues too short to cover the CDR3 end, so that end is filled in from the germline J gene. Germline assignment: CDR1 LNHDA and CDR2 SQIVND (reference sequence). V lost 9 bases to trimming and J lost 4 bases, with 11 bases between them. This CDR3 comprises 12 residues.

Details on this clone: The read finishes 3 residues shy of the CDR3 end, and the germline J gene is used to complete it. The chain couples TRBV23-1 to TRBJ2-2, with D tentatively TRBD2 (7 bases). TRBV23-1 belongs to the ORF category, with a function that is uncertain. The CDR3 is 17 amino acids. The ends were cut back, 11 bases at V and 1 base at J, with 23 bases in the middle. Incomplete CDR3 DNA: TGCGCCCCCCCTACGGGGGGCGGTCACCTGAACACCGGGGAG. This sequence encodes CAPPTGGGHLNTGE. The whole CDR3 protein reads CAPPTGGGHLNTGELFF.

About this clone itself: The CDR3 is cut off 3 residues early in the read; its end comes from the germline J gene. This rearrangement joins TRBV18 to TRBJ2-1; the match to TRBD2 covers 8 bases. The germline V gene has CDR1 KGHSH and CDR2 LQKENI. V dropped 6 bases and J dropped 4; count of bases not matched to a gene: 11. This CDR3 has 16 residues. CDR3 DNA (partial): TGTGCCAGCTCCGGAGTTGGAAGCGGGAGATACAATGAG. This gives the protein CASSGVGSGRYNE. The full CDR3 reads CASSGVGSGRYNEQFF.

A note on this clone: The read stops 3 residues short of the end of the CDR3; the missing end is completed from the germline J gene. This chain links TRBV20-1 with TRBJ1-5, with D maybe TRBD1 (5 bases). The CDR3 loop spans 15 amino acids. Trimming removed 5 bases at V and 0 bases at J, with 14 bases between. Germline V gene sequence: CDR1 DFQATT, CDR2 SNEGSKA (reference sequence). The CDR3 DNA, read in part, is TGCAGTGCTTCATTACAGGTTTATAGCAATCAGCCC. Protein: CSASLQVYSNQP. In full, the CDR3 is CSASLQVYSNQPQHF.

About this clone itself: The CDR3 end is not reached by the read, which stops 3 residues before it; the germline J gene fills it in. This rearrangement joins TRBV20-1 to TRBJ2-5; a possible D gene is TRBD2 (6 bases). Trimming removed 5 bases at V and 3 bases at J, with 22 bases between. The germline V gene has CDR1 DFQATT and CDR2 SNEGSKA (reference sequence). The CDR3 sequence is 16 residues long. This CDR3 reads CSALTTLTGGKETQYF. The CDR3 DNA, read in part, is TGCAGTGCTCTTACTACTCTTACTGGGGGGAAAGAGACC.

CDR3: CASSARTDSNQPQHF. The sequenced part of the CDR3 DNA is TGTGCCAGCAGTGCCAGGACAGATAGCAATCAGCCC. The gene calls are TRBV6-1 and TRBJ1-5; D perhaps matches TRBD1 (6 bases). From the germline J gene comes the end of the CDR3, since the read stops 3 residues before it. Per the germline V gene, CDR1 is MNHNS and CDR2 is SASEGT. This CDR3 comprises 15 residues. Trimming shortened V by 4 bases and J by 0 bases, and 10 bases separated the two germline ends.

On this clone: The read ends 3 residues before the CDR3 terminus; that terminus is restored from the germline J gene. This chain uses TRBV5-1 with TRBJ2-1; no clear D. The CDR3 extends over 13 amino acids. Trimming pared 1 base from V and 6 bases from J, leaving 8 bases between. Germline CDR1 SGHRS, CDR2 YFSETQ. The CDR3 DNA, read in part, is TGCGCCAGCAGCTTGTTTTTCGGCAATGAG. Residues: CASSLFFGNE. In full, the CDR3 reads CASSLFFGNEQFF.

CDR3 sequence: CASSPQRSGGDTQYF. CDR3 bases read: TGTGCCAGCTCACCACAGCGAAGTGGTGGAGATACG. The V call is TRBV18, the J call TRBJ2-3; D is ambiguous. The DNA ends 3 residues before the CDR3 does, and the rest of the CDR3 is filled in from the germline J gene. V dropped 1 base and J dropped 5 bases, with 13 bases sitting between them. Germline V gene lookup returns CDR1 KGHSH and CDR2 LQKENI. The CDR3 has 15 residues.

The CDR3: CASSLAGAWVETQYF. The DNA read from the CDR3 is TGTGCCAGCAGCTTGGCAGGGGCGTGGGTGGAGACC. The chain has TRBV7-9 and TRBJ2-5, with TRBD1 as a possible D gene (6 bases). The read halts 3 residues ahead of the CDR3 end, with the missing end drawn from the germline J gene. Between the trimmed V and J ends, which lost 3 bases and 5 bases, there was a span of 16 bases. The length of the CDR3 is 15 residues. Germline V lookup: CDR1 SEHNR, CDR2 FQNEAQ (reference sequence).

This clone is medium-sized by frequency. Read coverage stops 3 residues before the CDR3 terminus; the germline J gene supplies the remainder. This chain uses TRBV5-4 with TRBJ2-7; 7 bases line up with TRBD1. The germline V gene encodes CDR1 SGHNT and CDR2 YYREEE (reference sequence). With 4 bases clipped from V and 1 base from J, the junction kept 2 bases outside the gene matches. The CDR3 runs to 13 residues. CDR3 region: CASSPDRSYEQYF. Partial CDR3 DNA: TGTGCCAGCAGCCCGGACAGGTCCTACGAG. Full variable domain (outside the CDR3, taken from reference TRBV5-4 and TRBJ2-7): ETGVTQSPTHLIKTRGQQVTLRCSSQSGHNTVSWYQQALGQGPQFIFQYYREEENGRGNFPPRFSGLQFPNYSSELNVNALELDDSALYLCASSPDRSYEQYFGPGTRLTVT.

Comments on this clone: The read ends 3 residues before the CDR3 terminus; that terminus is restored from the germline J gene. The V call is TRBV20-1, the J call TRBJ1-1, with D perhaps matching TRBD1 (5 bases). V gave up 5 bases and J gave up 0 bases, with 10 bases separating them. The germline V gene encodes CDR1 DFQATT and CDR2 SNEGSKA (reference sequence). The CDR3 covers 13 residues. The CDR3 DNA, read in part, is TGCAGTGCTGGGAGACAGATGAACACTGAA. It is translated as CSAGRQMNTE. The whole CDR3 reads CSAGRQMNTEAFF.

Note on this clone: The CDR3 goes on 3 residues after the read ends, and that part is filled in from the germline J gene. The chain recombines TRBV29-1 with TRBJ1-2; maybe TRBD1 (5 bases). The CDR3 covers 13 residues. Trimming took off 8 bases at V and 3 bases at J, with 16 bases between the two ends. CDR1 and CDR2 (germline): SQVTM, ANQGSEA. The CDR3 region is CSSMGGDDYGYTF. CDR3 DNA, as far as it was read: TGCAGCTCCATGGGGGGAGATGACTATGGC.

As regards this clone: The read is 3 residues too short to cover the CDR3 end, so that end is filled in from the germline J gene. The rearrangement joins TRBV5-6 to TRBJ1-6; 9 nucleotides match TRBD1. The trim removed 4 bases at V and 7 bases at J, leaving 3 bases unmatched. The CDR3 length is 14 residues. Germline loops: CDR1 SGHDT, CDR2 YYEEEE. CDR3 DNA, as far as it was read: TGTGCCAGCAGCCCCGGACAGGGGAATTCACCC. Translated, it gives CASSPGQGNSP. The entire CDR3 protein reads CASSPGQGNSPLHF.

This chain's CDR3 is CASSTGLTDTQYF. The CDR3 bases that were read are TGTGCCAGCAGCACGGGACTCACAGATACG. The chain recombines TRBV2 with TRBJ2-3; weak D call: TRBD2 (6 bases). With the read ending 3 residues before the CDR3 end, the germline J gene is used to fill in that end. The CDR3 runs 13 residues. Germline V gene lookup returns CDR1 SNHLY and CDR2 FYNNEI. The V and J ends lost 6 bases and 2 bases respectively, with 9 bases between them.

The CDR3 DNA, read in part, is TGCGCCAGCAGCTTGGCCGGGTACACTGAA. Amino acid sequence: CASSLAGYTE. In full, the CDR3 reads CASSLAGYTEAFF. The chain carries TRBV5-1 and TRBJ1-1; D is unresolved. Read data end 3 residues before the CDR3 end; the end is taken from the germline J gene. Deletions cut 0 bases from V and 3 bases from J, with 6 bases between. The V gene's germline CDR1 is SGHRS and CDR2 YFSETQ. The CDR3 extends over 13 amino acids.

With respect to this clone: The read gets to within 3 residues of the CDR3 end, and the germline J gene fills in the rest. V gene TRBV7-2 combines with J gene TRBJ2-7; no definite D call. The germline gives CDR1 SGHTA, CDR2 FQGNSA. CDR3 length: 14 residues. Trimming removed 4 bases from V and 5 bases from J, with 15 bases in between. CDR3 region: CASSSTGTADEQYF. The covered CDR3 bases are TGTGCCAGCAGCTCGACTGGCACTGCGGACGAG.

On this clone itself: The read terminates 3 residues ahead of where the CDR3 ends, so the germline J gene completes it. J is TRBJ2-7 and V is TRBV11-1; the D is unclear. Germline V gene lookup returns CDR1 SGHAT and CDR2 FQDESV (reference sequence). CDR3 size: 11 residues. V was cut by 3 bases and J by 5 bases, with 5 bases left in between. The part of the CDR3 DNA that was read is TGTGCCAGCAGCTTTTTCGACGAG. It translates to CASSFFDE. The entire CDR3 reads CASSFFDEQYF.